The clone carrying this TCR beta chain was seen a handful of times. Using its own MiXCR run on the RACE reads, TCRdb lists one record per CDR3 protein. The table shows roughly 380,000 distinct CDR3 sequences, with about 4.8% occurring only once. The time point was: patch test 1, 2 weeks after DPC sensitization. Treatment noted: therapeutic diphenylcyclopropenone sensitization with weekly scalp DPC. This entry comes from a study of human T cells and chemical hapten exposure. Germline V gene lookup returns CDR1 LGHDT and CDR2 YNNKEL (reference sequence). Trimming stripped 0 bases from V and 7 bases from J, with 10 bases between. CDR3 size: 14 residues.

Material: whole blood, obtained in connection with sensitization to the hapten diphenylcyclopropenone (DPC). The clonotype was recovered from a woman aged 45-65 years with alopecia areata. Some clones in this sample may be carry-over from other donors' samples. The V and J genes are TRBV3-1 and TRBJ1-5; D is unresolved. The CDR3 loop reads CASSQETWGQPQHF. As DNA, the CDR3 is TGTGCCAGCAGCCAAGAGACCTGGGGACAGCCCCAGCATTTT.